The 11 T cell receptor beta chains below all came from one sample that was sequenced in a study of cytomegalovirus exposure and HLA in healthy donors. 13 Jbeta primers and 60 Vbeta primers were used for the PCR. Produced via immunoSEQ multiplex PCR; TCRdb's table is partial and in-frame only. Of around 140,000 clones in the sample, approximately 80% were seen once. The sample consisted of PBMCs. The origin of the receptors is a woman in her sixties or seventies in good health and CMV-seronegative.

This clone came up a few times. The V and J genes are TRBV5-1 and TRBJ1-1; TRBD1 matches at 9 bases. Germline CDR1 is SGHRS and CDR2 is YFSETQ. J was trimmed by 6 bases and V by 0 bases; bases with no gene match: 6. The length of the CDR3 is 15 residues. The CDR3 is CASSLAGQGGPEAFF. CDR3 in DNA: TGCGCCAGCAGCTTGGCGGGACAGGGTGGGCCTGAAGCTTTCTTT.

The chain joins TRBV15 to TRBJ1-4, with D maybe TRBD1 (5 bases). From germline, CDR1 is LNHNV and CDR2 YYDKDF (reference sequence). Trimming removed 0 bases from V and 4 bases from J, with 18 bases in between. CDR3 size: 18 residues. The CDR3 DNA reads as TGTGCCACCAGCAGAGATCCCCCGCGGCGGGGCCTTAATGAAAAACTGTTTTTT. Its protein is CATSRDPPRRGLNEKLFF.

This clone was picked up a small number of times. The chain carries TRBV4-1 and TRBJ1-1; maybe TRBD1 (5 bases). The V end lost 4 bases, the J end lost 6 bases, and 18 bases lay between the germline ends. The CDR3 sequence is 15 residues long. The germline gives CDR1 MGHRA, CDR2 YSYEKL. The CDR3 DNA reads TGCGCCAGCAGCCCGGTCGGGCGGGGCTTCGCTGAAGCTTTCTTT. Translated, it gives CASSPVGRGFAEAFF.

The gene calls are TRBV2 and TRBJ2-3; possibly TRBD2 for D (6 bases). The CDR3 has 16 amino acids. The V end lost 3 bases, the J end lost 4 bases, and 17 bases lay between the germline ends. Per germline, CDR1 SNHLY and CDR2 FYNNEI. CDR3 loop: CASSEEGWVRADTQYF. CDR3 nucleotide sequence: TGTGCCAGCAGTGAGGAGGGGTGGGTACGCGCAGATACGCAGTATTTT.

This clone has only a few counts. Other DNA sequences of this sample code for an identical CDR3. The rearrangement joins TRBV5-1 to TRBJ2-1, with D unclear. The CDR3 is 15 residues long. The germline CDR1 and CDR2 sequences are SGHRS and YFSETQ. V lost 0 bases, J lost 0 bases, and 7 bases lay in between. The CDR3 loop is CASSLGGSSYNEQFF. CDR3 sequence (DNA): TGCGCCAGCAGCTTGGGCGGTAGCTCCTACAATGAGCAGTTCTTC.

V is TRBV9 and J is TRBJ2-5; D is uncertain. V gave up 0 bases and J gave up 2 bases, with 8 bases separating them. The CDR3 has 14 amino acids. Germline loops: CDR1 SGDLS, CDR2 YYNGEE. The CDR3 spells CASSVGQKQETQYF. The CDR3 DNA follows: TGTGCCAGCAGCGTAGGGCAGAAACAAGAGACCCAGTACTTC.

CDR3 DNA sequence: TGTGCCAGCTCCAGGGGGGCAGGGGACTTGAACACTGAAGCTTTCTTT. Protein product: CASSRGAGDLNTEAFF. V gene TRBV2 combines with J gene TRBJ1-1, with TRBD1 identical over 7 bases. Trimming took 8 bases from V and 0 from J; bases not matched to a gene: 12. Germline CDR1 is SNHLY and CDR2 is FYNNEI. The CDR3 totals 16 residues.

The genes are TRBV7-2 and TRBJ1-4; 8 bases match TRBD1. J gave up 7 bases and V 5 bases, and 6 bases lay outside the gene matches. CDR3 size: 14 residues. Germline CDR1 SGHTA, CDR2 FQGNSA. The CDR3 nucleotides are TGTGCCAGCAGCCCCCAGGGGGCTATTGAAAAACTGTTTTTT. It codes for CASSPQGAIEKLFF. Complete variable domain (other parts from reference TRBV7-2 and TRBJ1-4): GAGVSQSPSNKVTEKGKDVELRCDPISGHTALYWYRQSLGQGLEFLIYFQGNSAPDKSGLPSDRFSAERTGGSVSTLTIQRTQQEDSAVYLCASSPQGAIEKLFFGSGTQLSVL.

This chain uses TRBV29-1 with TRBJ1-1; possible D gene TRBD1, 6 bases. The CDR3 sequence is 15 residues long. Trimming pared 6 bases from V and 3 bases from J, leaving 20 bases between. Germline CDR1 SQVTM, CDR2 ANQGSEA. The CDR3, as DNA: TGCAGCGTGGGCGGAAACAGGGCCCTTTACACTGAAGCTTTCTTT. As protein: CSVGGNRALYTEAFF.

This clone has only one observation. The gene calls are TRBV4-2 and TRBJ2-5; TRBD2 matches at 7 bases. With 10 bases clipped from V and 5 bases from J, the junction kept 13 bases outside the gene matches. The CDR3 is 14 residues long. Germline CDR1 and CDR2: LGHNA and YNFKEQ. The CDR3, as DNA: TGTGCCACCCTTCCGGGGGAGGGAGGGGAGACCCAGTACTTC. Amino acids: CATLPGEGGETQYF.

V is TRBV7-9 and J is TRBJ1-1; D is uncertain. The CDR3 runs to 14 residues. The V gene's germline CDR1 is SEHNR and CDR2 FQNEAQ (reference sequence). Trimming removed 3 bases from V and 2 bases from J, with 10 bases in between. CDR3 sequence (DNA): TGTGCCAGCAGCTTCACAGAGATTAACACTGAAGCTTTCTTT. As protein: CASSFTEINTEAFF.